A single sample is the source of the 20 T cell receptor beta chains below, sequenced in a study of regulatory T cells in long-lasting Graves disease (dated by TCRdb to about 2021). Libraries were built with multiplex PCR. The listed sequencing device is Illumina HiSeq 4000. TCR beta libraries were built with iRepertoire HTBI primers and Arm-PCR amplification of CDR3 regions. The raw public reads went through TCRdb reprocessing: fastp at Q25, MiXCR clone calling, in-frame beta chains kept. CDR3 protein sequences are deduplicated, and each keeps its most common genes and DNA. This sample gives about 220,000 distinct CDR3 sequences in total; approximately 19% of them show up just once. The ten largest clones add up to 12% of the sample. This specimen's time point label, interpreted: newly diagnosed GD, antithyroid drugs for less than 3 months. RNA was extracted from PBMCs in TRIzol for both TCR sequencing and RNA sequencing.

In addition, the sample was reused for a study of T cells in Graves' hyperthyroidism and ophthalmopathy.

Sequences were derived from peripheral blood mononuclear cells (PBMCs), sampled at new diagnosis, from a patient treated with antithyroid drugs. Receptors were obtained from a woman in her twenties or thirties with Graves disease. Donor details come from another sample of the same person, matched by shared clones.

The table lists this clonotype with many counts. CDR3 in amino acids: CASSLAPGEPYNEQFF. The CDR3 DNA sequence: TGCGCCAGCAGCTTGGCCCCGGGAGAGCCCTACAATGAGCAGTTCTTC. V and J are TRBV5-1 and TRBJ2-1, with D perhaps matching TRBD2 (6 bases). Trimming took 0 bases from V and 2 from J, leaving 12 bases between them. The CDR3 has 16 amino acids. Germline-derived CDR1 and CDR2 are SGHRS and YFSETQ. The full variable domain, completed using reference TRBV5-1 and TRBJ2-1, is KAGVTQTPRYLIKTRGQQVTLSCSPISGHRSVSWYQQTPGQGLQFLFEYFSETQRNKGNFPGRFSGRQFSNSRSEMNVSTLELGDSALYLCASSLAPGEPYNEQFFGPGTRLTVL.

This clonotype has a count of ten or more. The rearrangement joins TRBV2 to TRBJ1-2, with a weak D call TRBD1 (5 bases). The CDR3 contains 13 residues. Germline V gives CDR1 SNHLY, CDR2 FYNNEI. The V end lost 6 bases, the J end lost 0 bases, and 8 bases lay between the germline ends. This CDR3 is CASSRDANYGYTF. The DNA of the CDR3 is TGTGCCAGCAGCAGGGATGCTAACTATGGCTACACCTTC.

This clonotype was recorded many times. This chain joins TRBV12-3 or TRBV12-4 and TRBJ1-2, with 7 bases that match TRBD1. With V trimmed by 7 bases and J by 5 bases, 13 bases remained unmatched. The CDR3 sequence is 15 residues long. The CDR3 loop is CASKAEAQGVYGYTF. CDR3 DNA sequence: TGTGCCAGCAAAGCTGAGGCGCAGGGGGTATATGGCTACACCTTC.

This clonotype was found many times. V and J are TRBV18 and TRBJ1-2; 8 bases are shared with TRBD1. The CDR3 has 15 residues. Looked up from germline, CDR1 is KGHSH and CDR2 is LQKENI. Germline trimming cut 2 bases from V and 2 bases from J; bases unmatched to any gene: 4. The CDR3 reads CASSPIGQGNYGYTF. The CDR3 DNA sequence: TGTGCCAGCTCACCAATAGGACAGGGAAACTATGGCTACACCTTC.

This clonotype was seen repeatedly, ten times or more. This chain joins TRBV25-1 and TRBJ2-7; no definite D call. The CDR3 covers 13 residues. Trimming pared 10 bases from V and 2 bases from J, leaving 15 bases between. The V gene's germline CDR1 is MGHDK and CDR2 SYGVNS. The CDR3 coding sequence is TGTGCCACCCAAAACAGAGCTACCTACGAGCAGTACTTC. Residues: CATQNRATYEQYF.

This clonotype was detected only a few times. The rearrangement joins TRBV20-1 to TRBJ2-7; D could derive from TRBD1 or TRBD2 (6 bases each). The CDR3 loop spans 15 amino acids. Germline V gives CDR1 DFQATT, CDR2 SNEGSKA (reference sequence). V was clipped by 1 base and J by 6 bases, with 19 bases between them. CDR3 region: CSARAPLRGGLEQYF. In nucleotides, the CDR3 is TGCAGTGCTAGAGCCCCCCTGAGAGGGGGACTCGAGCAGTACTTC.

In its sample, this clonotype was seen many times. The gene calls are TRBV28 and TRBJ2-7, with no clear D. This CDR3 is built from 10 residues. Germline-derived CDR1 and CDR2 are MDHEN and SYDVKM. Trimming left V 5 bases short and J 6 bases short, with 5 bases between. CDR3 nucleotide sequence: TGTGCCAGCAGTCCTCGCGAGCAGTACTTC. This gives the protein CASSPREQYF.

Ten or more counts support this clonotype. The chain employs TRBV12-3 or TRBV12-4 and TRBJ2-4, with D uncertain. V was shortened by 3 bases and J by 5 bases, with 14 bases between the two germline ends. CDR3 length equals 15 residues. CDR3 region: CASSFSSFPENIQYF. The CDR3 DNA is TGTGCCAGCAGTTTCTCCTCCTTCCCAGAAAACATTCAGTACTTC.

This clonotype was seen more than once but under ten times. The chain links TRBV20-1 to TRBJ2-3; possible D gene TRBD1, 5 bases. This CDR3 spans 15 amino acids. Trimming cost V 1 base and J 0 bases, with 11 bases left between them. Germline lookup yields CDR1 DFQATT and CDR2 SNEGSKA (reference sequence). This chain's CDR3 is CSARGQPESTDTQYF. The CDR3 bases are TGCAGTGCTAGAGGACAGCCCGAAAGCACAGATACGCAGTATTTT.

This clonotype was seen a single time. The genes are TRBV28 and TRBJ1-5, with a possible D match to TRBD1 (5 bases). Germline V gives CDR1 MDHEN, CDR2 SYDVKM. Trimming stripped 7 bases from V and 7 bases from J, with 20 bases between. The CDR3 contains 15 residues. The CDR3 reads CASTISSVGGQPQHF. The CDR3 coding sequence is TGTGCCAGCACCATTTCAAGCGTCGGGGGACAGCCCCAGCATTTT.

As to this clonotype: This likely stems from a read error, as it lies one base from a far larger clone. The V gene is TRBV2, the J gene TRBJ2-7; possible D gene TRBD2, 5 bases. This CDR3 has 15 residues. V shed 4 bases and J shed 7 bases, with 20 bases lying between them. Per germline, CDR1 SNHLY and CDR2 FYNNEI. The CDR3 sequence is CASSGTWVGSNEQYF. The CDR3 region has the DNA TGTGCCAGCAGTGGGACGTGGGTGGGGAGCAATGAGCAGTACTTC.

This clonotype was seen at least ten times. The rearrangement uses TRBV3-1 and TRBJ2-3; D is unresolved. V lost 3 bases and J 2 bases, leaving 6 bases between the germline ends. The CDR3 extends over 13 amino acids. CDR1 and CDR2 from the germline V gene are LGHDT and YNNKEL (reference sequence). The CDR3 DNA follows: TGTGCCAGCAGCCAGTTAGACACAGATACGCAGTATTTT. Protein: CASSQLDTDTQYF.

This clonotype was detected many times. The chain links TRBV30 to TRBJ2-1, with 10 bases matching TRBD2. The trim removed 0 bases at V and 9 bases at J, leaving 5 bases unmatched. Germline values: CDR1 GTSNPN, CDR2 SVGIG (reference sequence). The CDR3 is 14 amino acids. The CDR3 protein is CAWSVAGGLGEQFF. CDR3 sequence (DNA): TGTGCCTGGAGTGTAGCGGGGGGGTTGGGTGAGCAGTTCTTC.

Many counts were recorded for this clonotype. The rearrangement uses TRBV19 and TRBJ1-1; 7 bases map to TRBD1. V gave up 4 bases and J gave up 0 bases; unmatched junction bases: 8. The CDR3 length is 16 residues. Germline V gene data show CDR1 as LNHDA and CDR2 as SQIVND (reference sequence). CDR3 bases: TGTGCCAGTAGTAAAACCACAGGGGAAATGAACACTGAAGCTTTCTTT. Protein product: CASSKTTGEMNTEAFF.

This clonotype appeared many times. V is TRBV12-3 or TRBV12-4 and J is TRBJ1-5; weak D call: TRBD1 (5 bases). Trimming took 7 bases from V and 5 from J, leaving 18 bases between them. This CDR3 is built from 15 residues. The CDR3 sequence is CASTWGGSEDQPQHF. The CDR3, as DNA: TGTGCCAGCACCTGGGGGGGGTCGGAAGATCAGCCCCAGCATTTT.

This rearrangement joins TRBV6-1 to TRBJ1-5; D is unclear. The length of the CDR3 is 15 residues. Germline loops: CDR1 MNHNS, CDR2 SASEGT. Between the trimmed V and J ends, which lost 6 bases and 3 bases, there was a span of 15 bases. CDR3 nucleotide sequence: TGTGCCAGCAGCCCAGAGGCTAGGGACAATCAGCCCCAGCATTTT. It yields the protein CASSPEARDNQPQHF.

This clonotype was found many times. V and J are TRBV24-1 and TRBJ2-7; D gene uncertain. V was shortened by 3 bases and J by 6 bases, with 14 bases between the two germline ends. The CDR3 is 14 residues long. Germline CDR1 KGHDR, CDR2 SFDVKD. In nucleotides, the CDR3 is TGTGCCACCAGTGATGCCGCGACTGCTTGCGAGCAGTACTTC. Residues: CATSDAATACEQYF.

This clonotype was seen once. This likely stems from a read error, as it lies one base from a far larger clone. The chain has TRBV12-3 or TRBV12-4 and TRBJ1-2, with D unresolved. V shed 6 bases and J shed 4 bases, with 12 bases lying between them. The CDR3 is made up of 13 amino acids. CDR3 sequence: CASSRNPPYGYTF. The CDR3 nucleotides read TGTGCCAGCAGCCGCAATCCACCCTATGGCTACACCTTC.

The sample holds many counts of this clonotype. This chain joins TRBV28 and TRBJ1-2; D is ambiguous. V was trimmed by 3 bases and J by 4 bases, leaving 6 bases between them. This CDR3 contains 12 residues. Germline-derived CDR1 and CDR2 are MDHEN and SYDVKM. The CDR3 coding sequence is TGTGCCAGCAGTTTTTTAAGCTATGGCTACACCTTC. Protein product: CASSFLSYGYTF.

The chain is built from TRBV19 and TRBJ1-5; tentatively, D is TRBD1 (5 bases). The CDR3 runs to 15 residues. Germline V lookup: CDR1 LNHDA, CDR2 SQIVND (reference sequence). V lost 0 bases, J lost 7 bases, and 13 bases lay in between. CDR3 protein: CASSIEEGVGQPQHF. CDR3 DNA sequence: TGTGCCAGTAGTATAGAGGAAGGGGTTGGGCAGCCCCAGCATTTT.